The present T cell receptor (beta chain) was sequenced within a study of blood T cell repertoires in COVID-19. For the study at large: Both acute and convalescent COVID-19 samples were obtained from the United States, Italy and Spain. PBMCs, B-cell-depleted T cells, or T cells were the source of the cDNA or gDNA that made up the material.

CDR1 MDHEN and CDR2 SYDVKM come from the germline V gene. Trimming took 5 bases from V and 1 from J, leaving 12 bases between them. This CDR3 contains 15 residues. This clone was seen only once. In the original analysis: The authors estimated nucleated cell counts from reference gene primer amplification. The repertoire was sequenced with immunoSEQ multiplex PCR; TCRdb's copy has only in-frame clones and lacks some. V and J calls and clone size are as listed in that table; D and trimming were resolved from the DNA. Here the sample spans about 200,000 clones, approximately 85% being singletons. Source material: peripheral blood. This TCR derives from a woman aged 50 to 65 with active or convalescent COVID-19. The genes are TRBV28 and TRBJ1-3, with a weak D call TRBD1 (5 bases). The CDR3 bases are TGTGCCAGCAGTGACAAGGGGAGGTCTGGAAACACCATATATTTT. The encoded protein is CASSDKGRSGNTIYF.